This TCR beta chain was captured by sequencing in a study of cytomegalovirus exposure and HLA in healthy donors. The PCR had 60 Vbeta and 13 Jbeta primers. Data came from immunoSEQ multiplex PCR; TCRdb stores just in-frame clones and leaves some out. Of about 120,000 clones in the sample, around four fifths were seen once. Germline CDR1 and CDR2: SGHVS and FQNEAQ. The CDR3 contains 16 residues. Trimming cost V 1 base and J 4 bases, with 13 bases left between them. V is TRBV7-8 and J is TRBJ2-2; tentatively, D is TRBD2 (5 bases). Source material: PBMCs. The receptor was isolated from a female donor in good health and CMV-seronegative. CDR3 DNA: TGTGCCAGCAGCTTAGAGTGGGGTGGGAGCACCGGGGAGCTGTTTTTT. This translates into CASSLEWGGSTGELFF.